This T cell receptor (beta chain) was captured in a study of neoadjuvant anti-PD-1 for oral cavity cancer. Study in general: Most patients had three to four biweekly doses of 3 mg/kg nivolumab before resection.

The time point denotes: after neoadjuvant nivolumab, at surgical resection. Cohort: HPV-negative, locally advanced oral cavity squamous cell carcinoma patients. Findings and limits, study-wide: Higher pretreatment Treg/Th17 ratios tracked higher pretreatment blood clonality.

As for this clone: Its target is not known.

This CDR3 region has 15 residues. The V gene's germline CDR1 is SEHNR and CDR2 FQNEAQ (reference sequence). V was clipped by 5 bases and J by 5 bases; unmatched bases: 6. The repertoire was sequenced with immunoSEQ multiplex PCR; TCRdb's copy has only in-frame clones and lacks some. The table shows roughly 23,000 clones, with under 45% occurring only once. The sample consisted of tumor tissue, taken after nivolumab (anti-PD-1) treatment. The receptor comes from a person between 40 and 79 years old with oral cavity squamous cell carcinoma. The chain recombines TRBV7-9 with TRBJ1-1, with 12 bases identical to TRBD1. The DNA of the CDR3 is TGTGCCAGCAGCCCGGGACAGGGGGCGCAAACTGAAGCTTTCTTT. Protein sequence: CASSPGQGAQTEAFF.